The entry that follows covers one T cell receptor (beta chain) sequence. Profiled with immunoSEQ multiplex PCR; TCRdb holds only in-frame clones, not every one. Of under 8,000 clones listed, 65% to 90% are singletons. The data stem from a study of immune evolution from preneoplasia to lung adenocarcinoma. Trimming took off 3 bases at V and 8 bases at J, with 10 bases between the two ends. Germline loops: CDR1 MNHNS, CDR2 SASEGT. The CDR3 consists of 13 residues. The receptor's source is a person aged 65 to 85 with lung adenocarcinoma. The chain couples TRBV6-1 to TRBJ1-4; the D gene is possibly TRBD1 (5 bases). Sequences were obtained from FFPE minimally invasive lung adenocarcinoma tissue. CDR3 region: CASSESGAEKLFF. The CDR3 nucleotides are TGTGCCAGCAGTGAGTCCGGGGCGGAAAAACTGTTTTTT.